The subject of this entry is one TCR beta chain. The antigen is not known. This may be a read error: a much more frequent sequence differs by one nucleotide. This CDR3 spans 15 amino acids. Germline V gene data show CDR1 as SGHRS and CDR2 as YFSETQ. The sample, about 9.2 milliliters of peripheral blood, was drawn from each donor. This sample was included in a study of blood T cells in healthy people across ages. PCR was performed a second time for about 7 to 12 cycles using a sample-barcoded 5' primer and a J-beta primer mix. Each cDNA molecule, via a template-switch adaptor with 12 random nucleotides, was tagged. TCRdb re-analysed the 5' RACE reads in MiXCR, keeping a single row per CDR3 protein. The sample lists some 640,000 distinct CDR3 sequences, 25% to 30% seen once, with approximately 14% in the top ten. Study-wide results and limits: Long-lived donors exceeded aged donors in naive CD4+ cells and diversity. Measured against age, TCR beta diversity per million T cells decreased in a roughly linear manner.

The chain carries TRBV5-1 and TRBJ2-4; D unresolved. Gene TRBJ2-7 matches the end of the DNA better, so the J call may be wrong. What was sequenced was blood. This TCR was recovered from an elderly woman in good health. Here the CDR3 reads CASSFSPAVSYEQYF. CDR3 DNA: TGCGCCAGCAGCTTTTCCCCGGCGGTATCCTACGAGCAGTACTTC.